The 4 T cell receptor beta chains presented below share a single source sample, sequenced in a study of blood T cell repertoires in COVID-19. Repertoires were generated with immunoSEQ multiplex PCR, while TCRdb's copy carries only in-frame clones and drops some. Altogether about 140,000 clones are present, around 80% being singletons, with the ten largest covering over 4%. Material for sequencing was PBMCs or T cells enriched from blood (not recorded which). The receptors originated from a man between 65 and 80 years old who had been exposed to COVID-19.

This clone was found a few times. This rearrangement joins TRBV5-1 to TRBJ2-1, with TRBD2 matching 10 bases. The CDR3 covers 16 residues. With 0 bases clipped from V and 3 bases from J, the junction kept 3 bases outside the gene matches. Germline loops: CDR1 SGHRS, CDR2 YFSETQ. The CDR3 is CASSLAPSGGYNEQFF. As DNA, the CDR3 is TGCGCCAGCAGCTTGGCCCCTAGCGGGGGCTACAATGAGCAGTTCTTC.

V is TRBV24-1 and J is TRBJ2-7; maybe TRBD1 (6 bases). CDR3 length equals 14 residues. Trimming shortened V by 3 bases and J by 8 bases, and 16 bases separated the two germline ends. CDR1 and CDR2 from the germline V gene are KGHDR and SFDVKD. The DNA of the CDR3 is TGTGCCACCAGTGATGCCCAGGGGCAGGTAAAGCAGTACTTC. Amino acids: CATSDAQGQVKQYF.

The CDR3 nucleotides read TGTGCCAGCAGCGTAGCGGGGAGGAGCTCCTACGAGCAGTACTTC. Protein sequence: CASSVAGRSSYEQYF. The V and J genes are TRBV9 and TRBJ2-7; maybe TRBD2 (6 bases). The germline V gene encodes CDR1 SGDLS and CDR2 YYNGEE. CDR3 length: 15 residues. V lost 0 bases and J 0 bases, leaving 10 bases between the germline ends.

The chain combines TRBV5-8 with TRBJ2-1; D is possibly TRBD2 (6 bases). The CDR3 covers 15 residues. Germline values: CDR1 SGHTS, CDR2 YDEGEE. The V end was cut by 4 bases, the J end by 1 base, with 12 bases between. In DNA, the CDR3 is TGTGCCAGCAGCCTGTGGGGAGGTTCCTACAATGAGCAGTTCTTC. Amino acids: CASSLWGGSYNEQFF.